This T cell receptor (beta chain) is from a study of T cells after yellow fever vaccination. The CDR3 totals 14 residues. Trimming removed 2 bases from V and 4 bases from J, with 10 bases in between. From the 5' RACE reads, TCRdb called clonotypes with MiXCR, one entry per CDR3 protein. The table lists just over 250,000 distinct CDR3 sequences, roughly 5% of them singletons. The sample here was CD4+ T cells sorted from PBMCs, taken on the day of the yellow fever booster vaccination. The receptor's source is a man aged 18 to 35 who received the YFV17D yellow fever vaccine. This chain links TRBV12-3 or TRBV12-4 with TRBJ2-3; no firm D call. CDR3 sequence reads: CASSLSGVADTQYF. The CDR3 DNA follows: TGTGCCAGCAGTTTAAGTGGGGTGGCAGATACGCAGTATTTT.